Shown below are 31 T cell receptor beta chains from a single sample sequenced in a study of cytomegalovirus exposure and HLA in healthy donors. The PCR made use of 60 Vbeta and 13 Jbeta primers. The method was immunoSEQ multiplex PCR; TCRdb's version includes in-frame clones alone and lacks a portion of them. The specimen's table records 55,000 to 85,000 clones. The material sequenced was PBMCs. These receptor sequences come from a female donor in good health and CMV-seropositive.

The chain couples TRBV4-1 to TRBJ2-5; D uncertain. Between the trimmed V and J ends, which lost 4 bases and 1 base, there was a span of 16 bases. This CDR3 has 16 residues. Germline loops: CDR1 MGHRA, CDR2 YSYEKL. This chain's CDR3 is CASSLSLSRSQETQYF. The DNA for the CDR3 is TGCGCCAGCAGCCTCTCCCTCTCGAGGAGCCAAGAGACCCAGTACTTC.

The rearrangement links TRBV6-1 to TRBJ2-1, with a weak D call TRBD1 (6 bases). V lost 11 bases and J lost 4, with 15 bases in between. The CDR3 has 13 amino acids. Germline loops: CDR1 MNHNS, CDR2 SASEGT. This chain's CDR3 is CAGRQASYNEQFF. As DNA, the CDR3 is TGTGCCGGTAGACAGGCGAGTTACAATGAGCAGTTCTTC.

The rearrangement links TRBV28 to TRBJ2-1, with D possibly matching TRBD2 (5 bases). The CDR3 has 15 residues. Germline-derived CDR1 and CDR2 are MDHEN and SYDVKM. Trimming shortened V by 7 bases and J by 6 bases, and 19 bases separated the two germline ends. This CDR3 reads CASTTTWTRGNEQFF. The CDR3 DNA is TGTGCCAGCACCACTACGTGGACCCGGGGCAATGAGCAGTTCTTC.

Comments on this clone: Other DNA sequences of this sample code for an identical CDR3. The chain carries TRBV29-1 and TRBJ1-1; no reliable D call. The CDR3 totals 13 residues. V lost 7 bases, J lost 0 bases, and 12 bases lay in between. Germline CDR1 is SQVTM and CDR2 is ANQGSEA. CDR3 nucleotide sequence: TGCAGCGGAACAACATTCATGAACACTGAAGCTTTCTTT. Amino acid sequence: CSGTTFMNTEAFF.

The J gene is TRBJ1-2, the V gene TRBV5-1; 7 bases agree with TRBD1. This CDR3 is 14 amino acids long. Germline values: CDR1 SGHRS, CDR2 YFSETQ. The trim removed 7 bases at V and 4 bases at J, leaving 10 bases unmatched. Here the CDR3 DNA reads TGCGCCAGCGCCGACAGGGTGGTTAGCTATGGCTACACCTTC. Translating gives CASADRVVSYGYTF.

The chain uses TRBV28 and TRBJ1-2; D remains unclear. Germline V gene data show CDR1 as MDHEN and CDR2 as SYDVKM. Trimming took 2 bases from V and 7 from J, leaving 8 bases between them. The CDR3 is 12 amino acids. Here the CDR3 DNA reads TGTGCCAGCAGTTTAGCTGTCGGTGGCTACACCTTC. Translating gives CASSLAVGGYTF.

The V and J genes are TRBV5-1 and TRBJ2-2; 9 bases match TRBD2. This CDR3 comprises 15 residues. Germline trimming cut 0 bases from V and 6 bases from J; bases unmatched to any gene: 3. Germline-derived CDR1 and CDR2 are SGHRS and YFSETQ. The CDR3 sequence is CASSLVAGAAGELFF. CDR3 bases: TGCGCCAGCAGCTTGGTAGCGGGAGCGGCCGGGGAGCTGTTTTTT.

This chain links TRBV5-1 with TRBJ1-3, with TRBD1 matching 11 bases. The J segment lost 0 bases and the V segment lost 0 bases, leaving 11 bases of the junction unmatched. The CDR3 loop spans 20 amino acids. Germline CDR1 and CDR2: SGHRS and YFSETQ. DNA of the CDR3: TGCGCCAGCAGCTTGGGACGGACCGGGACAGGGGGGGACTCTGGAAACACCATATATTTT. Protein: CASSLGRTGTGGDSGNTIYF.

The chain employs TRBV5-1 and TRBJ2-3; 11 nucleotides match TRBD1. V lost 4 bases to trimming and J lost 2 bases; unmatched junction nucleotides: 3. This CDR3 region has 15 residues. From germline, CDR1 is SGHRS and CDR2 YFSETQ. Here the CDR3 DNA reads TGCGCCAGCAGCACCGGACAGGGGGCCACAGATACGCAGTATTTT. Translating it yields CASSTGQGATDTQYF.

The genes are TRBV19 and TRBJ2-2, with TRBD2 as a possible D gene (5 bases). The CDR3 runs 16 residues. Germline V CDR1 and CDR2: LNHDA, SQIVND (reference sequence). Trimming pared 3 bases from V and 4 bases from J, leaving 15 bases between. CDR3 loop: CASSIGLAIATGELFF. Written as DNA, the CDR3 is TGTGCCAGTAGTATCGGGCTAGCCATCGCCACCGGGGAGCTGTTTTTT.

This chain uses TRBV9 with TRBJ1-2; 8 bases fit TRBD1. Per germline, CDR1 SGDLS and CDR2 YYNGEE. Trimming at V came to 4 bases and at J to 3 bases, leaving 5 bases not matched to a gene. The CDR3 consists of 14 residues. The CDR3: CASSPGTGDYGYTF. DNA for the CDR3: TGTGCCAGCAGCCCCGGGACAGGAGACTATGGCTACACCTTC.

V and J are TRBV27 and TRBJ1-1; D perhaps matches TRBD1 (6 bases). The CDR3 loop spans 14 amino acids. CDR1 and CDR2 (germline): MNHEY, SMNVEV (reference sequence). With 3 bases removed from V and 4 bases from J, the gap between germline ends came to 12 bases. CDR3: CASSFKGGGTEAFF. CDR3 DNA: TGTGCCAGCAGTTTTAAAGGGGGGGGCACTGAAGCTTTCTTT.

The chain employs TRBV7-8 and TRBJ2-5, with 8 positions matching TRBD1. The germline gives CDR1 SGHVS, CDR2 FQNEAQ. J gave up 4 bases and V 11 bases, and 18 bases lay outside the gene matches. This CDR3 has 16 amino acids. The CDR3 sequence: CAARGRTKQGGETQYF. Written as DNA, the CDR3 is TGTGCCGCGAGGGGTCGAACAAAACAGGGGGGAGAGACCCAGTACTTC. Supplemented by reference TRBV7-8 and TRBJ2-5, the full variable domain reads GAGVSQSPRYKVAKRGQDVALRCDPISGHVSLFWYQQALGQGPEFLTYFQNEAQLDKSGLPSDRFFAERPEGSVSTLKIQRTQQEDSAVYLCAARGRTKQGGETQYFGPGTRLLVL.

The chain is built from TRBV4-2 and TRBJ2-3; 8 bases are shared with TRBD2. With V trimmed by 3 bases and J by 6 bases, 11 bases remained unmatched. CDR3 size: 16 residues. CDR1 LGHNA and CDR2 YNFKEQ come from the germline V gene. CDR3 bases: TGTGCCAGCAGCCAGCACGGACTAGCTGAATCCGATACGCAGTATTTT. It yields the protein CASSQHGLAESDTQYF.

The chain recombines TRBV6-1 with TRBJ2-7; the D gene is possibly TRBD1 (6 bases). CDR1 is MNHNS, CDR2 SASEGT, per germline. The CDR3 totals 15 residues. The germline V and J ends were trimmed by 7 bases and 2 bases, with 18 bases remaining between them. CDR3 bases: TGTGCCAGCAACACACTCCCGGCAGGGGCCTACGAGCAGTACTTC. Protein: CASNTLPAGAYEQYF.

The V call is TRBV21-1, the J call TRBJ2-5; the table's D call, TRBD2, was not checked against the DNA. TRBV21-1 is given as a pseudogene. The CDR3 sequence is 11 residues long. CDR3: CASSKSVSQYF. The CDR3 nucleotides are TGTGCCAGCAGCAAATCTGTCTCCCAGTACTTC.

This sequence joins TRBV29-1 and TRBJ2-7; 11 bases map to TRBD2. Losses at the gene ends were 4 bases for V and 5 bases for J; bases not matched to a gene: 7. CDR1 is SQVTM and CDR2 is ANQGSEA in the germline V gene. This CDR3 region has 14 residues. CDR3 amino acids: CSVGRTSGWNEQYF. CDR3 nucleotides: TGCAGCGTTGGCAGGACTAGCGGGTGGAACGAGCAGTACTTC.

The gene calls are TRBV7-3 and TRBJ2-5; TRBD2 matches at 9 bases. CDR1 is SGHTA, CDR2 FQGTGA, per germline. The CDR3 is 16 residues long. After removal of 2 bases from V and 5 bases from J, the junction contained 9 bases not matched to a gene. DNA for the CDR3: TGTGCCAGCAGCTTACGGGGCGGGGGGGAAGGCGAGACCCAGTACTTC. It encodes CASSLRGGGEGETQYF.

The chain uses TRBV6-5 and TRBJ2-7; 8 nucleotides line up with TRBD1. Germline CDR1 and CDR2: MNHEY and SVGAGI. This CDR3 spans 16 amino acids. The V segment lost 4 bases and the J segment 4 bases; nucleotides outside the gene matches: 12. In nucleotides, the CDR3 is TGTGCCAGCAGTTCCGGGACAGGCACCGCGTGGTACGAGCAGTACTTC. This translates into CASSSGTGTAWYEQYF.

This chain links TRBV6-5 with TRBJ1-1; D unresolved. Deletions cut 0 bases from V and 4 bases from J, with 12 bases between. CDR3 length: 15 amino acids. Germline-derived CDR1 and CDR2 are MNHEY and SVGAGI. In DNA, the CDR3 is TGTGCCAGCAGTTACTCGAATACGGGTAGCACTGAAGCTTTCTTT. Residues: CASSYSNTGSTEAFF.

CDR3 residues: CSARFMAGEFF. CDR3 coding DNA: TGCAGTGCTAGATTTATGGCAGGGGAGTTCTTC. The chain recombines TRBV20-1 with TRBJ2-1; a weak D match, TRBD1 (6 bases). The CDR3 is 11 residues long. V dropped 2 bases and J dropped 14 bases, with 13 bases sitting between them. Germline CDR1 DFQATT, CDR2 SNEGSKA (reference sequence).

This chain uses TRBV28 with TRBJ1-5; D call uncertain. Trimming pared 5 bases from V and 2 bases from J, leaving 4 bases between. CDR3 size: 12 residues. Germline CDR1 MDHEN, CDR2 SYDVKM. The CDR3 spells CASSQGNQPQHF. CDR3 nucleotide sequence: TGTGCCAGCAGTCAGGGCAATCAGCCCCAGCATTTT.

DNA of the CDR3: TGCGCCAGCAGCTTGCTTGGGGAGGGAAACACCATATATTTT. Its translation is CASSLLGEGNTIYF. This rearrangement joins TRBV5-1 to TRBJ1-3; D is unclear. This CDR3 is 14 amino acids long. The germline CDR1 and CDR2 sequences are SGHRS and YFSETQ. Trimming pared 1 base from V and 4 bases from J, leaving 9 bases between.

The chain couples TRBV15 to TRBJ1-3; the D is unclear. Germline V gene data show CDR1 as LNHNV and CDR2 as YYDKDF (reference sequence). V was trimmed by 0 bases and J by 0 bases, leaving 9 bases between them. The CDR3 totals 16 residues. The CDR3 sequence is CATSREYESSGNTIYF. The CDR3 bases are TGTGCCACCAGCAGAGAATATGAGAGCTCTGGAAACACCATATATTTT.

The CDR3: CASSYDGRWNSPLHF. CDR3 DNA sequence: TGTGCCAGCAGTTACGATGGGCGCTGGAATTCACCCCTCCACTTT. The gene calls are TRBV6-5 and TRBJ1-6; no definite D call. CDR3 size: 15 residues. Per the germline V gene, CDR1 is MNHEY and CDR2 is SVGAGI. Trimming took 2 bases from V and 7 from J, leaving 12 bases between them.

The V and J genes are TRBV4-3 and TRBJ2-3; D gene ambiguous. This CDR3 has 17 amino acids. The germline V gene encodes CDR1 LGHNA and CDR2 YSLEER. V lost 1 base to trimming and J lost 4 bases, with 18 bases between them. The CDR3: CASSQAYRPPFADTQYF. CDR3 bases: TGCGCCAGCAGCCAAGCATACAGACCTCCCTTCGCAGATACGCAGTATTTT.

This chain connects TRBV6-9 to TRBJ1-1, with D hard to call. Germline V gene lookup returns CDR1 MNHGY and CDR2 SVAAGI. V lost 6 bases and J lost 0, with 8 bases in between. The CDR3 is made up of 13 amino acids. CDR3 sequence (DNA): TGTGCCAGCAGCAGGTGGGTGAACACTGAAGCTTTCTTT. Protein: CASSRWVNTEAFF.

This chain joins TRBV6-1 and TRBJ1-1; TRBD1 agrees at 9 bases. CDR1 and CDR2 from the germline V gene are MNHNS and SASEGT. The V segment lost 2 bases and the J segment 7 bases; nucleotides outside the gene matches: 8. This CDR3 is built from 15 residues. CDR3 loop: CASSELGTGKVEAFF. CDR3 nucleotides: TGTGCCAGCAGTGAATTGGGGACAGGGAAGGTTGAAGCTTTCTTT.

This rearrangement joins TRBV6-5 to TRBJ1-5, with D possibly matching TRBD1 (6 bases). V was pared by 6 bases and J by 9 bases, with 18 bases between. CDR1 and CDR2 (germline): MNHEY, SVGAGI. This CDR3 is built from 14 residues. As DNA, the CDR3 is TGTGCCAGCAGCATTGCCAGGGGTGGATGGCCCCAGCATTTT. It translates to CASSIARGGWPQHF.

The chain combines TRBV6-1 with TRBJ1-1, with D tentatively TRBD1 (5 bases). CDR1 is MNHNS and CDR2 is SASEGT in the germline V gene. The CDR3 has 14 amino acids. V was shortened by 11 bases and J by 1 base, with 17 bases between the two germline ends. The CDR3 DNA sequence: TGTGCCGGCAAAATCAGGGTTGGGAACACTGAAGCTTTCTTT. Amino acid sequence: CAGKIRVGNTEAFF.

This rearrangement joins TRBV4-1 to TRBJ2-2; a weak D match, TRBD1 (5 bases). The germline V and J ends were trimmed by 1 base and 2 bases, with 8 bases remaining between them. The CDR3 runs 15 residues. Germline V gives CDR1 MGHRA, CDR2 YSYEKL. This chain's CDR3 is CASSQVGQNTGELFF. In DNA, the CDR3 is TGCGCCAGCAGCCAAGTCGGACAAAACACCGGGGAGCTGTTTTTT.